Listed below are T cell receptor beta chains from one sample, sequenced in a study of regulatory T cells in long-lasting Graves disease. From the multiplex PCR reads, TCRdb called clonotypes with MiXCR, one entry per CDR3 protein. In the table there are about 500,000 distinct CDR3 sequences, 12% of which are singletons. The sample was also linked to a second study, of T cells in Graves' hyperthyroidism and ophthalmopathy.

Sequences were derived from peripheral blood mononuclear cells (PBMCs), sampled at new diagnosis, from a patient treated with antithyroid drugs. The receptors come from a woman between 25 and 40 years old with Graves disease. The CDR3 runs from the conserved cysteine through the conserved F or W. Each record gives: V gene, D gene, clone size, J gene, CDR3 DNA, CDR3 protein. A D gene is named only where the DNA matches it firmly. Size tells how often a clone was seen (once, few, many) or the class of an expanded clone, and some rows leave it out.

TRBV7-9,.,few,TRBJ2-2,TGTGCCAGCAGCCTCGTCGGCAGGGACACCGGGGAGCTGTTTTTT,CASSLVGRDTGELFF
TRBV18,.,.,TRBJ2-3,TGTGCCAGCTCCCTAACCACGTCAGATACGCAGTATTTT,CASSLTTSDTQYF
TRBV19,.,few,TRBJ1-1,TGTGCCAGTAGTCCATACTTCGACAGTGGGAACACTGAAGCTTTCTTT,CASSPYFDSGNTEAFF
TRBV12-5,TRBD1,many,TRBJ1-2,TGTGCTAGTGGAACCACTTACAGGGGGCGAAGGGGGAATGGCTACACCTTC,CASGTTYRGRRGNGYTF
TRBV12-3/TRBV12-4,.,.,TRBJ1-3,TGTGCCAGCAGTCCCGAGGGGGTTAGCTCTGGAAACACCATATATTTT,CASSPEGVSSGNTIYF
TRBV27,.,many,TRBJ2-3,TGTGCCAGCAGTCTCCGAAAAGGGAGGAGGGGAGATACGCAGTATTTT,CASSLRKGRRGDTQYF
TRBV19,.,.,TRBJ2-4,TGTGCCAGTAGTATGTGGTTAGTAGGCGGTCGTCTTCTAGCCAAAAACATTCAGTACTTC,CASSMWLVGGRLLAKNIQYF
TRBV7-9,TRBD1,many,TRBJ2-3,TGTGCCAGCAGCTTTGGGACAGGGGAACGGAGAAAGTATTTT,CASSFGTGERRKYF
TRBV7-2,TRBD2,few,TRBJ2-7,TGTGCCAGCAGCTTAGGCCTGGGACTAGCGGGAGGTTACGAGCAGTACTTC,CASSLGLGLAGGYEQYF
TRBV19,TRBD1,many,TRBJ2-5,TGTGCCAGTAGTACCTTCGGAAGACAGGGCACAGAGACCCAGTACTTC,CASSTFGRQGTETQYF
TRBV20-1,TRBD1,.,TRBJ2-1,TGCAGTGTCGGGGGACAGGGGGCCTATGAGCAGTTCTTC,CSVGGQGAYEQFF
TRBV9,TRBD2,.,TRBJ2-1,TGTGCCAGCAGCGTATCAAGCGGGGGCTCCTACAATGAGCAGTTCTTC,CASSVSSGGSYNEQFF
TRBV12-3/TRBV12-4,.,many,TRBJ2-7,TGTGCCAGCAGTTCCCGTTCCCGCCTTGGCGAGCAGTACTTC,CASSSRSRLGEQYF
TRBV29-1,TRBD1,few,TRBJ2-7,TGCAGCGTTGAAGATGGGACAGGCCTAGGACCGGACTACGAGCAGTACTTC,CSVEDGTGLGPDYEQYF
TRBV10-3,TRBD2,many,TRBJ2-3,TGTGCCATCAGTGAGTCAGAACTAGCGGGAACCACAGATACGCAGTATTTT,CAISESELAGTTDTQYF
TRBV4-1,.,.,TRBJ1-2,TGCGCCAGCAGCCGAGTGGTGGGGCTGGACGACTATGGCTACACCTTC,CASSRVVGLDDYGYTF
TRBV7-2,TRBD2,many,TRBJ2-3,TGTGCCAGCAGCTTATCTGGGACTAGCGGGCGGACAGATACGCAGTATTTT,CASSLSGTSGRTDTQYF
TRBV7-9,.,many,TRBJ2-1,TGTGCCAGCAGCCCCCTCTCCTTATCCTACAATGAGCAGTTCTTC,CASSPLSLSYNEQFF
TRBV5-6,.,many,TRBJ1-2,TGTGCCAGCAGCTCTGCCTCGGGTATAGACTATGGCTACACCTTC,CASSSASGIDYGYTF
TRBV14,TRBD2,few,TRBJ2-1,TGTGCCAGCAGCCCTCGGACTAGCGGGAGAGGGTACAATGAGCAGTTCTTC,CASSPRTSGRGYNEQFF
TRBV7-8,.,many,TRBJ1-1,TGTGCCAGCTCTCCTGGCGCGTGGCAGGAAGTGAACACTGAAGCTTTCTTT,CASSPGAWQEVNTEAFF
TRBV6-1,.,.,TRBJ1-2,TGTGCCAGCACCTCCCTCCCCTCGGGCCCAGCAGGCTATGGCTACACCTTC,CASTSLPSGPAGYGYTF
TRBV20-1,.,.,TRBJ1-1,TGCAGTGCTAGAGATGATCTAAGGGCCTGGACTGAAGCTTTCTTT,CSARDDLRAWTEAFF
TRBV5-6,TRBD2,.,TRBJ2-1,TGTGTCAGCAGCGTACTAGCGGGAGACTATGAGCAGTTCTTC,CVSSVLAGDYEQFF
TRBV27,.,many,TRBJ1-5,TGTGCCAGCAGTCCAAAAACAGGGAGCGGTAATCAGCCCCAGCATTTT,CASSPKTGSGNQPQHF
TRBV7-9,.,many,TRBJ1-1,TGTGCCAGCAGCTTTTTAACAGGGATCCCGAACACTGAAGCTTTCTTT,CASSFLTGIPNTEAFF
TRBV28,.,few,TRBJ2-7,TGTGCCAGCAGGGAGACCAGGGACGAGCAGTACTTC,CASRETRDEQYF
TRBV28,TRBD2,many,TRBJ2-3,TGTGCCAGCAGTGGAATAGGCCTAGCGGGAGGGGGGGATACGCAGTATTTT,CASSGIGLAGGGDTQYF
TRBV6-1,.,few,TRBJ2-7,TGTGCCAGCGGAGGCGGAGCCTCCTACGAGCAGTACTTC,CASGGGASYEQYF
TRBV28,TRBD2,.,TRBJ2-7,TGTGCCAGCAGTTCGGGTAGCGGGAGTAGCTACGAGCAGTACTTC,CASSSGSGSSYEQYF
TRBV20-1,.,few,TRBJ1-6,TGCAGTGCTAGATCTGGACAGCACTATTCACCCCTCCACTTT,CSARSGQHYSPLHF
TRBV28,TRBD2,many,TRBJ2-7,TGTGCCAGCAGAGTAGCGGGAGGGCCGCCCAACGAGCAGTACTTC,CASRVAGGPPNEQYF
TRBV6-5,TRBD1,.,TRBJ1-2,TGTGCCAGCAGTTTCTACAGGGGAGGGAGTGGCTACACCTTC,CASSFYRGGSGYTF
TRBV6-2/TRBV6-3,TRBD1,few,TRBJ2-3,TGTGCCAGCAGTCACCGGGACAGGCTCACAGATACGCAGTATTTT,CASSHRDRLTDTQYF
TRBV28,.,many,TRBJ1-6,TGTGCCAGCAGTTCGCCTGGGGCGTCTTCACCCCTCCACTTT,CASSSPGASSPLHF
TRBV2,TRBD1,few,TRBJ2-7,TGTGCCAGCAGTCCTCCCGGGGGGACAGGGTCCTTC,CASSPPGGTGSF
TRBV5-4,.,.,TRBJ2-2,TGTGCCAGCAGCAGAGACAGGTTGCACACCGGGGAGCTGTTTTTT,CASSRDRLHTGELFF
TRBV20-1,TRBD1,few,TRBJ1-5,TGCAGTGCTCTACAGGGGGCGAGCAATCAGCCCCAGCATTTT,CSALQGASNQPQHF
TRBV2,.,.,TRBJ2-3,TGTGCCAGCAGTGAAGACGGGTATGGGTGGTCAGATACGCAGTATTTT,CASSEDGYGWSDTQYF
TRBV3-1,.,many,TRBJ1-5,TGTGCCAGCAGCCAAGAATCAGGGTCTCCTCAGCCCCAGCATTTT,CASSQESGSPQPQHF
TRBV19,TRBD2,.,TRBJ2-7,TGTGCCAGTAGTACCGGGACTAGCACACATGAGCAGTACTTC,CASSTGTSTHEQYF
TRBV7-2,.,many,TRBJ1-5,TGTGCCAGCAGCTTAGTTCCCCGGGATCAGCCCCAGCATTTT,CASSLVPRDQPQHF
TRBV5-1,.,many,TRBJ1-1,TGCGCCAGCAGCCAACAGGGAACTGGGAACACTGAAGCTTTCTTT,CASSQQGTGNTEAFF
TRBV18,TRBD1,many,TRBJ2-5,TGTGCCAGCAGCCCGCCAGGGGGTGAGACCCAGTACTTC,CASSPPGGETQYF
TRBV6-1,.,many,TRBJ1-3,TGTGCCAGCGTCTCCTCTGGAAACACCATATATTTT,CASVSSGNTIYF
TRBV7-3,.,many,TRBJ2-2,TGTGCCAGCAGCTTAACGTTTGGCGGGGAGCTGTTTTTT,CASSLTFGGELFF
TRBV20-1,.,many,TRBJ2-3,TGCAGTGCTAGAGGGGTTATCTTAAGGGGCACAGATACGCAGTATTTT,CSARGVILRGTDTQYF
TRBV6-5,TRBD1,few,TRBJ2-7,TGTGCCAGCAGTTACTCGACAGGGGGCAGGTACGAGCAGTACTTC,CASSYSTGGRYEQYF
TRBV7-2,TRBD2,many,TRBJ2-3,TGTGCCAGCAGCTTAAGGGTAGCGGGAGTAACAGATACGCAGTATTTT,CASSLRVAGVTDTQYF
TRBV7-9,TRBD1,many,TRBJ2-7,TGTGCCAGCAGCGCCACGACAGGGTCCGAGCAGTACTTC,CASSATTGSEQYF